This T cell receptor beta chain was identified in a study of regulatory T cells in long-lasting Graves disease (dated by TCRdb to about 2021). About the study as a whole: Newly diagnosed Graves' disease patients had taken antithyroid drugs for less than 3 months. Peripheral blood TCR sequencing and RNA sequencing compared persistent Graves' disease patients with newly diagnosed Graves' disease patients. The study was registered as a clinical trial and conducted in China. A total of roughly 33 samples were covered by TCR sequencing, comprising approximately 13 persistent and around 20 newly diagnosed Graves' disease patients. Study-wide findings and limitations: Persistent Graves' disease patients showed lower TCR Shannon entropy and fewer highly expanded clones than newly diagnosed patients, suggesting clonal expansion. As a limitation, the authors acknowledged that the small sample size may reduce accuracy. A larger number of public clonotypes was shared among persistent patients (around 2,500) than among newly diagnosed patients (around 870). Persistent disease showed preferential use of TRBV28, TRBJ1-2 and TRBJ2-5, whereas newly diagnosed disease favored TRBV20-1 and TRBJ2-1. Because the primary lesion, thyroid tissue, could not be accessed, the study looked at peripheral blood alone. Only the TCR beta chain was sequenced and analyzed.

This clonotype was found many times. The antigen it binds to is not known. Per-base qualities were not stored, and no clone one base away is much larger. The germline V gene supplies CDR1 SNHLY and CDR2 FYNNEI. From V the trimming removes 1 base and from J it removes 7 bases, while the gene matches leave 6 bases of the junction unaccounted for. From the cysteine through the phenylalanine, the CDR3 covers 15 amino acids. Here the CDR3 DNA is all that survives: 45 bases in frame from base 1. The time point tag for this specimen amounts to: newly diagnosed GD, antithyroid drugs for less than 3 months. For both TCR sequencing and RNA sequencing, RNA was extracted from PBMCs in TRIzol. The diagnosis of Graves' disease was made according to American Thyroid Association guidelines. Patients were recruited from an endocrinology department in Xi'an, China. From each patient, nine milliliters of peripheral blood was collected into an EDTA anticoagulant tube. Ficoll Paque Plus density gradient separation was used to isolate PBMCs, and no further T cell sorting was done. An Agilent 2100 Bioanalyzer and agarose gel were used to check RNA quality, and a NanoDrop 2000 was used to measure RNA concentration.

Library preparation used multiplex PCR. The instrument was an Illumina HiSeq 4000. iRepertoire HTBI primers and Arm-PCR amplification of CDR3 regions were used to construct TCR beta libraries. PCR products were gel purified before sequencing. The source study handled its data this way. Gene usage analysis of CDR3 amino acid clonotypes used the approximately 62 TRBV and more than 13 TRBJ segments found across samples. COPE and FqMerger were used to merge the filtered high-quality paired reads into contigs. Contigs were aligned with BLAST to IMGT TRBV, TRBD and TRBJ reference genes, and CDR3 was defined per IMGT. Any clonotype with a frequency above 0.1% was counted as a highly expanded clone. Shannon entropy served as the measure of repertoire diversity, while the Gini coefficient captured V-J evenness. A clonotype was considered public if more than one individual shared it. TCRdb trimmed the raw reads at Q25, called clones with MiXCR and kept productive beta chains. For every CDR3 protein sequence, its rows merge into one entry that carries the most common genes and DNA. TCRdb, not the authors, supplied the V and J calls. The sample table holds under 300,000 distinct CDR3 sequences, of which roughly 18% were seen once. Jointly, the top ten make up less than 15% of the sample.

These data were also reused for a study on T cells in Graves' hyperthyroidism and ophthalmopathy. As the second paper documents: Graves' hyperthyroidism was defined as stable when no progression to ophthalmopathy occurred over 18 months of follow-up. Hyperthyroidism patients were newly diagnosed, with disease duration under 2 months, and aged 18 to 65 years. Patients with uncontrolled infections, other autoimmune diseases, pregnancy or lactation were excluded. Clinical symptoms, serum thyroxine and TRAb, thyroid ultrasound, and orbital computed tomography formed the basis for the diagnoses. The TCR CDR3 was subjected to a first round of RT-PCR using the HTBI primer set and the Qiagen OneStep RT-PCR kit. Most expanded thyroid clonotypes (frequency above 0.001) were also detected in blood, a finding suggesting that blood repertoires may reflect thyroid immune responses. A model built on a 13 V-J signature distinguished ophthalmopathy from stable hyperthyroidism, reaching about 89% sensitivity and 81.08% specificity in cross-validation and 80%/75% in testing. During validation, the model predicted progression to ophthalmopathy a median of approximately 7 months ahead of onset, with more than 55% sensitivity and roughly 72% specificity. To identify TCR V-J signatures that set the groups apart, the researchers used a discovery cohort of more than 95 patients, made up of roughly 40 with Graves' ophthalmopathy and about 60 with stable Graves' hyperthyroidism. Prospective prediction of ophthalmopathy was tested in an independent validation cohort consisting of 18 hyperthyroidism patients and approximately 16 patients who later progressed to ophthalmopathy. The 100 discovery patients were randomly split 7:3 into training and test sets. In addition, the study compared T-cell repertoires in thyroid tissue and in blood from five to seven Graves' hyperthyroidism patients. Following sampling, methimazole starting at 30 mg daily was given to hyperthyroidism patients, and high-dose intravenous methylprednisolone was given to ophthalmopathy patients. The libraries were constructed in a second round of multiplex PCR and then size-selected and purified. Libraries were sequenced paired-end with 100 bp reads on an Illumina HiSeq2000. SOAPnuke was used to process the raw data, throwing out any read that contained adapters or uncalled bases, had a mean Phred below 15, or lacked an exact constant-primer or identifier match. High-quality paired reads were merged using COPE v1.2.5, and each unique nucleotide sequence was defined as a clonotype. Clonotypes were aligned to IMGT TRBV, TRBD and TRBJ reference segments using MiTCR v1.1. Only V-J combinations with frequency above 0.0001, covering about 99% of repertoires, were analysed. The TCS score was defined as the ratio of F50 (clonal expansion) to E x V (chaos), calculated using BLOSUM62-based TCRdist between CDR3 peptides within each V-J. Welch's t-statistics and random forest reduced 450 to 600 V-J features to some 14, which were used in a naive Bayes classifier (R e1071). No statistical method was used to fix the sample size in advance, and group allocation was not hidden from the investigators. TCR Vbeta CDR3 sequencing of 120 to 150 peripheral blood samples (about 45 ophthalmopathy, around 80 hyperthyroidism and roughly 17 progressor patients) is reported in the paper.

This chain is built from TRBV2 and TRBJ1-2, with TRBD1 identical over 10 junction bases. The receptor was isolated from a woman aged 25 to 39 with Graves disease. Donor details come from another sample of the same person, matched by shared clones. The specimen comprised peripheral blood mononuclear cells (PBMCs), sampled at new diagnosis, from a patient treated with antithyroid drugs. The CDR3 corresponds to CASSEEGQGSGGYTF. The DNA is TGTGCCAGCAGTGAAGAGGGACAGGGGTCGGGTGGCTACACCTTC.